The T cell receptor beta chain under discussion was sequenced for a study of T cell responses to AZD1222 COVID-19 vaccine. Study overall: Investigators merged groups given second doses at roughly 4 or roughly 12 weeks. Study results and caveats: Repertoires were collected only later (after the peak T cell response had occurred). Close to half of all spike-specific TCRs reportedly target regions of the variants that are unmutated.

With 1 base removed from V and 7 bases from J, the gap between germline ends came to 8 bases. The germline V gene has CDR1 LNHNV and CDR2 YYDKDF (reference sequence). The CDR3 consists of 12 residues. Concerning this clone: What it binds is unknown.

Profiled with immunoSEQ multiplex PCR; TCRdb holds only in-frame clones, not every one. This sample yields 150,000 or so clones, of which about 92% are seen a single time; approximately 17% belongs to the top ten. The sample was peripheral blood, taken on day 0 of AZD1222 vaccination. V usage is TRBV15 and J usage is TRBJ2-7; D gene uncertain. The sequence was obtained from an adult in good health. This CDR3 reads CATSRVASEQYF. For the CDR3, the DNA is TGTGCCACCAGCAGAGTTGCATCTGAGCAGTACTTC.